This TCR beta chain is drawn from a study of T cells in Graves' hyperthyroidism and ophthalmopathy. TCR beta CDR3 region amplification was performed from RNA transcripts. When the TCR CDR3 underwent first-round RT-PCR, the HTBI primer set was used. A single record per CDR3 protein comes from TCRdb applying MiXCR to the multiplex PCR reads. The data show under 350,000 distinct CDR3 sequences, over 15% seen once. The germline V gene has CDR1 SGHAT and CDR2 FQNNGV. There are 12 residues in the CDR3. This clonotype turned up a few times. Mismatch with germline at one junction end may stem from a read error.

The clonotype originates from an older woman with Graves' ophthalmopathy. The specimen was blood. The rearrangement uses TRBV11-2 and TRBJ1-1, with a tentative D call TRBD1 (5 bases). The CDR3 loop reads CAGSLRDTEAFF. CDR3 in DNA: TGTGCCGGCAGCCTCAGGGACACTGAAGCTTTCTTT.